These 26 T cell receptor beta chains originate from one sample sequenced in a study of T-cell reconstitution after alpha-beta-depleted transplantation in children. Unique molecular identifiers were incorporated when the TCRbeta library was constructed. TCRdb processed the PCR reads anew with MiXCR; each CDR3 protein has one entry. Of a few hundred thousand distinct CDR3 sequences listed, 15% to 20% are singletons. Sequencing was performed on PBMCs from the stem cell graft donor, taken from the stem cell graft. The receptor set was obtained from a human donor who donated a stem cell graft to a child with acute lymphoblastic leukemia.

Ten or more counts support this clonotype. The rearrangement uses TRBV5-1 and TRBJ2-2; 7 bases are a match to TRBD1. CDR3 length: 15 residues. Germline assignment: CDR1 SGHRS and CDR2 YFSETQ. The V gene end was trimmed by 1 base and the J gene end by 2 bases; junction bases not matched to a gene: 2. The DNA for the CDR3 is TGCGCCAGCAGCTTGCCAGGGGGAAACACCGGGGAGCTGTTTTTT. Its protein is CASSLPGGNTGELFF. Supplemented by reference TRBV5-1 and TRBJ2-2, the full variable domain reads KAGVTQTPRYLIKTRGQQVTLSCSPISGHRSVSWYQQTPGQGLQFLFEYFSETQRNKGNFPGRFSGRQFSNSRSEMNVSTLELGDSALYLCASSLPGGNTGELFFGEGSRLTVL.

This CDR3 reads CASSFSVWASGKGNEQFF. The CDR3 DNA reads as TGTGCCAGCAGTTTCTCAGTTTGGGCTAGCGGGAAGGGCAATGAGCAGTTCTTC. V gene TRBV12-3 or TRBV12-4 combines with J gene TRBJ2-1, with 9 bases that match TRBD2. The CDR3 runs to 18 residues. Unmatched junction bases numbered 15, after V lost 3 bases and J lost 6 bases.

This clonotype was detected only a few times. The V call is TRBV10-2, the J call TRBJ2-7, with D tentatively TRBD2 (6 bases). The CDR3 runs 14 residues. Looked up from germline, CDR1 is WSHSY and CDR2 is SAAADI. The ends were cut back, 1 base at V and 0 bases at J, with 7 bases in the middle. The CDR3 spells CASSEYGSSYEQYF. The CDR3 coding sequence is TGCGCCAGCAGTGAGTACGGGAGCTCCTACGAGCAGTACTTC.

V usage is TRBV29-1 and J usage is TRBJ2-3; unclear D gene. V lost 8 bases and J lost 3, with 9 bases in between. The CDR3 is 11 amino acids. CDR1 and CDR2 from the germline V gene are SQVTM and ANQGSEA. CDR3 in DNA: TGCAGCTCCCAGTGGACAGATACGCAGTATTTT. Its protein product is CSSQWTDTQYF.

This sequence joins TRBV12-3 or TRBV12-4 and TRBJ2-5; possible D gene TRBD1, 5 bases. V lost 1 base, J lost 4 bases, and 25 bases lay in between. The CDR3 totals 19 residues. CDR3 sequence reads: CASSLGRQGFPSGRETQYF. CDR3 coding DNA: TGTGCCAGCAGTTTAGGACGGCAGGGATTCCCCTCTGGTCGAGAGACCCAGTACTTC.

This clonotype was found a few times. V gene TRBV12-3 or TRBV12-4 combines with J gene TRBJ2-3; 10 nucleotides line up with TRBD1. With 6 bases clipped from V and 4 bases from J, the junction kept 4 bases outside the gene matches. The CDR3 covers 14 residues. CDR3 in amino acids: CASSRDRGPDTQYF. DNA of the CDR3: TGTGCCAGCAGCCGAGACAGGGGGCCAGATACGCAGTATTTT.

The sample holds a few counts of this clonotype. This chain links TRBV4-1 with TRBJ2-2; D might be TRBD1 or TRBD2, each matching 6 bases. The V gene's germline CDR1 is MGHRA and CDR2 YSYEKL. The CDR3 has 14 residues. V shed 3 bases and J shed 11 bases, with 16 bases lying between them. CDR3 amino acids: CASSHSLGGGELFF. CDR3 nucleotides: TGCGCCAGCAGCCATTCCCTAGGGGGAGGCGAGCTGTTTTTT.

This clonotype was observed a few times. The chain links TRBV7-9 to TRBJ2-3, with D unresolved. Trimming took off 2 bases at V and 0 bases at J, with 12 bases between the two ends. The CDR3 consists of 16 residues. The germline CDR1 and CDR2 sequences are SEHNR and FQNEAQ (reference sequence). CDR3 sequence: CASSLYPALSTDTQYF. DNA of the CDR3: TGTGCCAGCAGCTTATACCCGGCTCTTAGCACAGATACGCAGTATTTT.

This clonotype was observed a few times. This chain links TRBV6-5 with TRBJ2-1; 8 nucleotides match TRBD1. This CDR3 has 13 residues. Germline CDR1 MNHEY, CDR2 SVGAGI. With V trimmed by 10 bases and J by 0 bases, 2 bases remained unmatched. CDR3 nucleotides: TGTGCCACACAGGGGGTCTCCTACAATGAGCAGTTCTTC. Translating it yields CATQGVSYNEQFF.

This clonotype was seen more than once but under ten times. The V call is TRBV9, the J call TRBJ1-5; D gene ambiguous. Germline loops: CDR1 SGDLS, CDR2 YYNGEE. CDR3 length: 15 residues. V dropped 4 bases and J dropped 5 bases, with 16 bases sitting between them. The CDR3 loop is CASSHTGHPDQPQHF. CDR3 bases: TGTGCCAGCAGCCACACCGGGCACCCGGATCAGCCCCAGCATTTT.

This clonotype was observed a few times. The gene calls are TRBV7-2 and TRBJ2-3; D unresolved. The CDR3 length is 13 residues. The ends were cut back, 2 bases at V and 4 bases at J, with 7 bases in the middle. Germline lookup yields CDR1 SGHTA and CDR2 FQGNSA. CDR3 loop: CASSLIAPDTQYF. CDR3 sequence (DNA): TGTGCCAGCAGCTTAATAGCCCCAGATACGCAGTATTTT.

J is TRBJ1-1 and V is TRBV5-1; TRBD1 is a possible D gene (5 bases). The V end was cut by 4 bases, the J end by 1 base, with 11 bases between. The germline gives CDR1 SGHRS, CDR2 YFSETQ. The CDR3 spans 14 residues. CDR3 sequence: CASSPTAPNTEAFF. For the CDR3, the DNA is TGCGCCAGCAGCCCGACAGCTCCGAACACTGAAGCTTTCTTT.

The rearrangement joins TRBV4-2 to TRBJ2-5; TRBD1 matches 9 bases. This CDR3 is built from 15 residues. The V and J ends lost 0 bases and 5 bases, in that order; junction bases with no gene match: 4. The germline gives CDR1 LGHNA, CDR2 YNFKEQ. CDR3 nucleotides: TGTGCCAGCAGCCAAGATCGAGGGACAGGGGAGACCCAGTACTTC. Its protein product is CASSQDRGTGETQYF.

This clonotype was detected only a few times. The CDR3 loop is CASSPGYGNEQFF. CDR3 bases: TGTGCCAGCAGCCCGGGCTATGGCAATGAGCAGTTCTTC. The chain links TRBV14 to TRBJ2-1, with D hard to call. The CDR3 runs 13 residues. V was pared by 4 bases and J by 6 bases, with 10 bases between. The germline gives CDR1 SGHDN, CDR2 FVKESK.

This chain joins TRBV20-1 and TRBJ2-7; D is perhaps TRBD1 (6 bases). CDR1 is DFQATT and CDR2 is SNEGSKA in the germline V gene (reference sequence). V lost 3 bases and J 2 bases, leaving 11 bases between the germline ends. The length of the CDR3 is 13 residues. CDR3 DNA sequence: TGCAGTGCTAGTTACAGGGTTGCCTACGAGCAGTACTTC. This sequence encodes CSASYRVAYEQYF.

This rearrangement joins TRBV7-8 to TRBJ2-4; D assignment may be TRBD1 or TRBD2 (6 bases each). Germline V gene sequence: CDR1 SGHVS, CDR2 FQNEAQ. The germline V and J ends were trimmed by 5 bases and 2 bases, with 19 bases remaining between them. This CDR3 has 17 residues. The CDR3 reads CASSAQGRGATKNIQYF. The CDR3 nucleotides read TGTGCCAGCAGCGCCCAGGGTAGGGGGGCGACCAAAAACATTCAGTACTTC.

This rearrangement joins TRBV12-3 or TRBV12-4 to TRBJ1-4; tentative D call: TRBD1 (5 bases). The ends were cut back, 3 bases at V and 5 bases at J, with 13 bases in the middle. The CDR3 is made up of 15 amino acids. In DNA form, the CDR3 reads TGTGCCAGCAGTTTGGCACCCTGGGGGAATGAAAAACTGTTTTTT. Translating gives CASSLAPWGNEKLFF.

The chain couples TRBV6-1 to TRBJ1-1, with 8 positions matching TRBD1. The CDR3 is 16 amino acids. The germline gives CDR1 MNHNS, CDR2 SASEGT. V was pared by 8 bases and J by 5 bases, with 16 bases of the junction left unmatched. The CDR3 region is CASSKGYRGVGTEAFF. The CDR3 DNA reads TGTGCCAGCTCAAAGGGATACAGGGGGGTGGGGACTGAAGCTTTCTTT.

This clonotype was seen only a few times. This sequence joins TRBV29-1 and TRBJ1-2, with D possibly being TRBD1 (5 bases). Trimming left V 3 bases short and J 8 bases short, with 7 bases between. The germline gives CDR1 SQVTM, CDR2 ANQGSEA. CDR3 length equals 10 residues. In nucleotides, the CDR3 is TGCAGCGTTGACACAGGCGGCTACACCTTC. Translation gives CSVDTGGYTF.

This clonotype has a handful of counts. J is TRBJ1-2 and V is TRBV5-6; no clear D. Trimming pared 0 bases from V and 0 bases from J, leaving 9 bases between. CDR1 and CDR2 (germline): SGHDT, YYEEEE. The CDR3 contains 15 residues. DNA for the CDR3: TGTGCCAGCAGCTTGGTAGGCAGATCTAACTATGGCTACACCTTC. Its protein product is CASSLVGRSNYGYTF.

This sequence joins TRBV6-5 and TRBJ1-1; D remains unclear. The CDR3 extends over 14 amino acids. Germline V gene lookup returns CDR1 MNHEY and CDR2 SVGAGI. V lost 4 bases and J lost 1, with 10 bases in between. CDR3 loop: CASSSPGKNTEAFF. For the CDR3, the DNA is TGTGCCAGCAGTTCGCCGGGAAAGAACACTGAAGCTTTCTTT.

The V call is TRBV5-1, the J call TRBJ2-7; tentative D call: TRBD1 (6 bases). The CDR3 has 16 amino acids. In germline, CDR1 is SGHRS, CDR2 YFSETQ. Trimming pared 5 bases from V and 4 bases from J, leaving 22 bases between. DNA for the CDR3: TGCGCCAGCAGTTTGAGTGGGGACAAGGAGTTTTACGAGCAGTACTTC. Protein product: CASSLSGDKEFYEQYF.

The chain joins TRBV5-5 to TRBJ2-7; 7 bases align to TRBD2. The CDR3 loop spans 14 amino acids. The V and J ends lost 2 bases and 7 bases, in that order; junction bases with no gene match: 9. CDR1 is SGHKS, CDR2 YYEKEE, per germline (reference sequence). Here the CDR3 DNA reads TGTGCCAGCAGCTTCATCGCGGGAGTAAGTGAGCAGTACTTC. Translated: CASSFIAGVSEQYF.

In this sample, this clonotype turned up once. The J gene is TRBJ1-1, the V gene TRBV7-8; tentative D call: TRBD1 (5 bases). The CDR3 contains 16 residues. CDR1 and CDR2 from the germline V gene are SGHVS and FQNEAQ. Trimming left V 5 bases short and J 2 bases short, with 18 bases between. CDR3 sequence: CASSRGTPGLNTEAFF. DNA for the CDR3: TGTGCCAGCAGCCGCGGGACCCCGGGGCTAAACACTGAAGCTTTCTTT.

This clonotype occurred a few times. This rearrangement joins TRBV18 to TRBJ2-4; D gene unclear. V lost 2 bases to trimming and J lost 5 bases, with 13 bases between them. This CDR3 is 15 amino acids long. The V gene's germline CDR1 is KGHSH and CDR2 LQKENI. CDR3 DNA: TGTGCCAGCTCACCAACCTTAAGGCCCCAAAACATTCAGTACTTC. Protein product: CASSPTLRPQNIQYF.

The chain links TRBV29-1 to TRBJ2-7, with a tentative D call TRBD2 (6 bases). Germline CDR1 SQVTM, CDR2 ANQGSEA. The CDR3 totals 14 residues. Trimming cost V 3 bases and J 2 bases, with 14 bases left between them. Here the CDR3 DNA reads TGCAGCGTTGAGTGGAGGGGATTCCCCTACGAGCAGTACTTC. Amino acids: CSVEWRGFPYEQYF.